This record looks at one T cell receptor beta chain sequence and its context. Its antigen is still unknown. V was shortened by 0 bases and J by 6 bases, with 5 bases between the two germline ends. The CDR3 sequence is 12 residues long. Looked up from germline, CDR1 is LGHNA and CDR2 is YSLEER. Generated by immunoSEQ multiplex PCR, the TCRdb table keeps only in-frame clones and is missing some. The table shows about 150,000 clones, with 88% occurring only once. These data originate in a study of T cell responses to AZD1222 COVID-19 vaccine. Study outcomes and limitations: Repertoire sampling happened only post peak T cell response. Reportedly, nearly half the spike-specific TCRs target unmutated variant regions.

The chain combines TRBV4-3 with TRBJ1-2; D gene uncertain. The TCR sequence derives from an adult in good health. Here the sequenced sample was peripheral blood, taken on day 0 of MenACWY control vaccination. CDR3 sequence (DNA): TGCGCCAGCAGCCAAGATTCTAATGGCTACACCTTC. Translated, it gives CASSQDSNGYTF.